Below are 20 T cell receptor beta chains sequenced from a single sample in a study of cytomegalovirus exposure and HLA in healthy donors. PCR amplification relied on 60 Vbeta primers (plus 13 Jbeta primers). Here immunoSEQ multiplex PCR was the method, and the copy in TCRdb shows in-frame clones only, minus some. The profile shows about 180,000 clones, over 65% of them singletons. Material for sequencing was PBMCs. The receptors come from a man between 18 and 29 years old in good health and CMV-seronegative.

There are a few counts of this clone. This sequence joins TRBV7-9 and TRBJ2-1, with 14 bases lining up with TRBD2. Per the germline V gene, CDR1 is SEHNR and CDR2 is FQNEAQ (reference sequence). This CDR3 spans 16 amino acids. The V segment lost 1 base and the J segment 9 bases; nucleotides outside the gene matches: 5. CDR3 nucleotide sequence: TGTGCCAGCAGCTTAGGGACTAGCGGGGGGAGGACTGAGCAGTTCTTC. It yields the protein CASSLGTSGGRTEQFF.

This clone was seen a handful of times. The V call is TRBV7-9, the J call TRBJ2-7; D is possibly TRBD1 (6 bases). The V gene's germline CDR1 is SEHNR and CDR2 FQNEAQ (reference sequence). V lost 1 base, J lost 6 bases, and 10 bases lay in between. The CDR3 has 13 amino acids. In DNA form, the CDR3 reads TGTGCCAGCAGCTTAGGGACAGCCATCGAGCAGTACTTC. It codes for CASSLGTAIEQYF.

The CDR3 here is CASSLAGGQGYLYF. The CDR3, as DNA: TGTGCCAGCAGCTTAGCAGGAGGACAGGGATATCTGTACTTC. The V gene is TRBV7-8, the J gene TRBJ2-7, with 8 bases lining up with TRBD1. From germline, CDR1 is SGHVS and CDR2 FQNEAQ. Trimming cost V 0 bases and J 12 bases; bases outside gene matches: 10. The CDR3 sequence is 14 residues long.

The CDR3 region is CASRPGTAYGYTF. The DNA for the CDR3 is TGTGCCAGCAGACCGGGGACAGCCTATGGCTACACCTTC. V usage is TRBV7-2 and J usage is TRBJ1-2, with 7 bases lining up with TRBD1. Germline V gives CDR1 SGHTA, CDR2 FQGNSA. Trimming at V came to 6 bases and at J to 4 bases, leaving 5 bases not matched to a gene. The CDR3 loop spans 13 amino acids.

The rearrangement uses TRBV19 and TRBJ1-5; TRBD1 matches at 8 bases. The junction had 4 bases not matched to a gene; V was cut back by 3 bases and J by 3 bases. Germline loops: CDR1 LNHDA, CDR2 SQIVND (reference sequence). The CDR3 spans 15 residues. CDR3 region: CASSIRTGPNQPQHF. CDR3 bases: TGTGCCAGTAGTATCCGGACAGGGCCCAATCAGCCCCAGCATTTT.

This chain links TRBV7-2 with TRBJ2-1; TRBD2 is a possible D gene (6 bases). From germline, CDR1 is SGHTA and CDR2 FQGNSA. CDR3 size: 14 residues. V was trimmed by 6 bases and J by 0 bases, leaving 9 bases between them. The DNA for the CDR3 is TGTGCCAGCAGGGAGGGGCTCTCCTACAATGAGCAGTTCTTC. Encoded protein: CASREGLSYNEQFF.

The gene calls are TRBV4-3 and TRBJ1-1; D may be TRBD1 (5 bases). The CDR3 has 16 amino acids. The V end was cut by 1 base, the J end by 1 base, with 13 bases between. Germline V gene sequence: CDR1 LGHNA, CDR2 YSLEER. The CDR3 DNA reads as TGCGCCAGCAGCCAAGCGTGGGGGGATCAGAACACTGAAGCTTTCTTT. Protein: CASSQAWGDQNTEAFF.

The chain uses TRBV7-8 and TRBJ1-2; D is perhaps TRBD1 (6 bases). The CDR3 runs 15 residues. V was cut by 2 bases and J by 1 base, with 11 bases left in between. Germline lookup yields CDR1 SGHVS and CDR2 FQNEAQ. CDR3 bases: TGTGCCAGCAGCTTATCGCAGGGGAATAACTATGGCTACACCTTC. Residues: CASSLSQGNNYGYTF.

The sample holds a few counts of this clone. The rearrangement joins TRBV30 to TRBJ2-7; 11 bases map to TRBD2. V shed 5 bases and J 2 bases; nucleotides not matched to a gene: 8. The CDR3 totals 15 residues. The germline gives CDR1 GTSNPN, CDR2 SVGIG (reference sequence). CDR3: CAWRLAGGSTYEQYF. The DNA for the CDR3 is TGTGCCTGGCGTCTAGCGGGAGGCTCGACCTACGAGCAGTACTTC. Supplemented by reference TRBV30 and TRBJ2-7, the full variable domain reads SQTIHQWPATLVQPVGSPLSLECTVEGTSNPNLYWYRQAAGRGLQLLFYSVGIGQISSEVPQNLSASRPQDRQFILSSKKLLLSDSGFYLCAWRLAGGSTYEQYFGPGTRLTVT.

This sequence joins TRBV25-1 and TRBJ2-1, with D possibly TRBD1 on 5 matching bases. V dropped 6 bases and J dropped 0 bases, with 12 bases sitting between them. From germline, CDR1 is MGHDK and CDR2 SYGVNS. The CDR3 totals 15 residues. As DNA, the CDR3 is TGTGCCAGCAGCCCATCTAGGGGCTCCTACAATGAGCAGTTCTTC. It codes for CASSPSRGSYNEQFF.

V usage is TRBV15 and J usage is TRBJ2-7; maybe TRBD1 (5 bases). The CDR3 contains 12 residues. The germline V gene encodes CDR1 LNHNV and CDR2 YYDKDF (reference sequence). Between the trimmed V and J ends, which lost 2 bases and 3 bases, there was a span of 5 bases. The CDR3 protein is CATSRQGYEQYF. In nucleotides, the CDR3 is TGTGCCACCAGCAGACAGGGCTACGAGCAGTACTTC.

The CDR3 DNA sequence: TGTGCCAGCAGTCATCAGACAGGGTGGGGGAATTCACCCCTCCACTTT. It encodes CASSHQTGWGNSPLHF. The chain is built from TRBV6-6 and TRBJ1-6; 7 bases agree with TRBD1. Germline V gene lookup returns CDR1 MNHNY and CDR2 SVGAGI (reference sequence). CDR3 length equals 16 residues. V was pared by 5 bases and J by 7 bases, with 11 bases of the junction left unmatched.

The J gene is TRBJ1-2, the V gene TRBV6-5, with 9 bases identical to TRBD1. The CDR3 consists of 13 residues. V gave up 7 bases and J gave up 4 bases; unmatched junction bases: 4. Germline assignment: CDR1 MNHEY and CDR2 SVGAGI. Here the CDR3 DNA reads TGTGCCAGCACTCCGGGACAGGGCTATGGCTACACCTTC. This gives the protein CASTPGQGYGYTF.

The chain uses TRBV4-3 and TRBJ1-1; TRBD1 matches at 7 bases. V lost 0 bases, J lost 5 bases, and 9 bases stayed unmatched. Per the germline V gene, CDR1 is LGHNA and CDR2 is YSLEER. The CDR3 has 16 residues. CDR3 protein: CASSQDQFGDSTEAFF. The CDR3 DNA is TGCGCCAGCAGCCAAGATCAATTCGGGGACAGTACTGAAGCTTTCTTT.

This clone showed up just a few times. This sequence joins TRBV9 and TRBJ2-5, with a tentative D call TRBD2 (6 bases). V dropped 0 bases and J dropped 4 bases, with 13 bases sitting between them. CDR3 size: 15 residues. Germline V gene sequence: CDR1 SGDLS, CDR2 YYNGEE. This chain's CDR3 is CASSVEDYLGETQYF. CDR3 in DNA: TGTGCCAGCAGCGTAGAGGACTACCTCGGAGAGACCCAGTACTTC.

The rearrangement links TRBV5-1 to TRBJ2-5, with 10 bases aligning to TRBD2. The CDR3 extends over 15 amino acids. Per the germline V gene, CDR1 is SGHRS and CDR2 is YFSETQ. V lost 0 bases to trimming and J lost 2 bases; unmatched junction nucleotides: 1. The CDR3 region is CASSLASGGQETQYF. CDR3 nucleotide sequence: TGCGCCAGCAGCTTGGCTAGCGGGGGACAAGAGACCCAGTACTTC.

This clone is a singleton in its sample. The rearrangement joins TRBV7-2 to TRBJ1-3, with 9 bases matching TRBD1. Losses at the gene ends were 1 base for V and 4 bases for J; bases not matched to a gene: 2. From germline, CDR1 is SGHTA and CDR2 FQGNSA. The CDR3 loop spans 15 amino acids. The chain's CDR3 is CASSLGDRAGNTIYF. CDR3 in DNA: TGTGCCAGCAGCTTAGGGGACAGGGCCGGAAACACCATATATTTT.

V usage is TRBV6-4 and J usage is TRBJ2-1, with D uncertain. Germline V CDR1 and CDR2: MRHNA, SNTAGT. The V and J ends lost 0 bases and 5 bases respectively, with 8 bases between them. The CDR3 loop spans 14 amino acids. CDR3 protein: CASSDSGDHNEQFF. The CDR3 coding sequence is TGTGCCAGCAGTGACTCTGGAGATCACAATGAGCAGTTCTTC.

V usage is TRBV4-3 and J usage is TRBJ2-7; 8 bases map to TRBD1. From germline, CDR1 is LGHNA and CDR2 YSLEER. CDR3 length equals 14 residues. J lost 4 bases, V lost 6 bases, and 8 bases had no gene match. The CDR3 nucleotides are TGCGCCAGCAGTTCAGCAGGGGGCATATACGAGCAGTACTTC. This encodes CASSSAGGIYEQYF.

This chain connects TRBV6-6 to TRBJ2-1; 7 nucleotides match TRBD2. Germline values: CDR1 MNHNY, CDR2 SVGAGI (reference sequence). The CDR3 is 14 residues long. The trim removed 5 bases at V and 9 bases at J, leaving 10 bases unmatched. Here the CDR3 reads CASSDSGNTGEQFF. The DNA of the CDR3 is TGTGCCAGCAGTGACAGCGGGAACACGGGTGAGCAGTTCTTC.